Sequencing of this T cell receptor beta chain was carried out in a study of cytomegalovirus exposure and HLA in healthy donors. Study results and limitations: TCR beta V- and J-gene trimming was later associated with a missense DCLRE1C variant.

With 60 Vbeta and 13 Jbeta primers, the PCR was carried out. Profiling relied on immunoSEQ multiplex PCR, and the TCRdb table lists in-frame clones only, not all of them. The table lists roughly 150,000 clones, roughly 77% of them singletons. On this clone itself: Its antigen is currently unknown.

Material: PBMCs. The sequence was obtained from a woman aged 30 to 39 in good health and CMV-seronegative.

The CDR3 coding sequence is TGCGCCAGCGCGGCGGGGGTCGAGGATACGCAGTATTTT. It yields the protein CASAAGVEDTQYF. The gene calls are TRBV5-1 and TRBJ2-3; TRBD2 aligns across 7 bases. V was pared by 7 bases and J by 6 bases, with 8 bases of the junction left unmatched. This CDR3 has 13 residues. Germline V gene sequence: CDR1 SGHRS, CDR2 YFSETQ.